A single sample gave rise to the 24 T cell receptor beta chains below, sequenced in a study of identical twins. Via MiXCR, TCRdb re-called the 5' RACE reads, giving one row per CDR3 protein. The sample consists of 570,000 or so distinct CDR3 sequences, 9% to 10% of them appearing once. The same sample was also studied in work on yellow fever vaccine responses in identical twins.

The sequenced sample was PBMCs. These receptor sequences come from a woman under 30 in good health.

In its sample, this clonotype was seen many times. This chain joins TRBV5-1 and TRBJ1-2; D remains ambiguous. Looked up from germline, CDR1 is SGHRS and CDR2 is YFSETQ. Trimming removed 3 bases from V and 2 bases from J, with 8 bases in between. The CDR3 spans 13 residues. The CDR3 spells CASSYQANYGYTF. For the CDR3, the DNA is TGCGCCAGCAGCTATCAGGCCAACTATGGCTACACCTTC. The full variable domain, in which reference TRBV5-1 and TRBJ1-2 provide the parts outside the CDR3, is KAGVTQTPRYLIKTRGQQVTLSCSPISGHRSVSWYQQTPGQGLQFLFEYFSETQRNKGNFPGRFSGRQFSNSRSEMNVSTLELGDSALYLCASSYQANYGYTFGSGTRLTVV.

The genes are TRBV9 and TRBJ1-6, with D hard to call. The CDR3 contains 16 residues. The germline V and J ends were trimmed by 3 bases and 8 bases, with 18 bases remaining between them. Germline-derived CDR1 and CDR2 are SGDLS and YYNGEE. The DNA for the CDR3 is TGTGCCAGCAGCGCAGACGGGAACGCGGGGTATTCACCCCTCCACTTT. Protein sequence: CASSADGNAGYSPLHF.

Here the CDR3 reads CASSHEGQWRYEQYF. The CDR3 DNA reads TGCGCCAGCAGCCACGAGGGACAGTGGAGATACGAGCAGTACTTC. The chain links TRBV5-1 to TRBJ2-7; 7 bases align to TRBD1. The CDR3 spans 15 residues. Germline lookup yields CDR1 SGHRS and CDR2 YFSETQ. Trimming at V came to 4 bases and at J to 4 bases, leaving 11 bases not matched to a gene.

This clonotype was seen a handful of times. The chain combines TRBV4-3 with TRBJ2-7; TRBD2 matches at 12 bases. The CDR3 extends over 18 amino acids. Trimming at V came to 1 base and at J to 0 bases, leaving 7 bases not matched to a gene. CDR1 LGHNA and CDR2 YSLEER come from the germline V gene. DNA of the CDR3: TGCGCCAGCAGCCAAGCCCAATCGGGACTAGCGGGCTCCTACGAGCAGTACTTC. Its protein is CASSQAQSGLAGSYEQYF.

This clonotype was counted many times. The chain joins TRBV28 to TRBJ2-4, with TRBD1 matching 7 bases. This CDR3 is built from 13 residues. Trimming cost V 6 bases and J 9 bases; bases outside gene matches: 8. Germline loops: CDR1 MDHEN, CDR2 SYDVKM. The chain's CDR3 is CASRPGTDGIQYF. DNA of the CDR3: TGTGCCAGCAGGCCCGGGACAGATGGCATTCAGTACTTC.

The rearrangement joins TRBV3-1 to TRBJ2-7; weak D call: TRBD2 (6 bases). V lost 4 bases and J lost 6, with 13 bases in between. This CDR3 is 13 amino acids long. Germline V gene sequence: CDR1 LGHDT, CDR2 YNNKEL (reference sequence). The CDR3 is CASSLLTGVEQYF. The CDR3 coding sequence is TGTGCCAGCAGCCTTCTAACGGGAGTCGAGCAGTACTTC.

This clonotype was counted only a few times. The chain couples TRBV6-5 to TRBJ2-1; D is perhaps TRBD1 or TRBD2 (5 bases each). Trimming pared 4 bases from V and 8 bases from J, leaving 21 bases between. The CDR3 has 16 residues. Germline V gene sequence: CDR1 MNHEY, CDR2 SVGAGI. CDR3 coding DNA: TGTGCCAGCAGTTCCAAAAACCCGACTTTGGGGGATGAGCAGTTCTTC. It encodes CASSSKNPTLGDEQFF.

The rearrangement uses TRBV11-2 and TRBJ2-1, with no clear D. This CDR3 has 15 residues. Trimming stripped 2 bases from V and 4 bases from J, with 12 bases between. Germline loops: CDR1 SGHAT, CDR2 FQNNGV. The CDR3 DNA is TGTGCCAGCAGCTTATTCAAATCTAGGTACAATGAGCAGTTCTTC. Residues: CASSLFKSRYNEQFF.

This clonotype was counted a few times. The chain combines TRBV30 with TRBJ2-2; possible D gene TRBD1, 5 bases. The CDR3 is 14 amino acids. V was cut by 2 bases and J by 1 base, with 8 bases left in between. The germline V gene encodes CDR1 GTSNPN and CDR2 SVGIG (reference sequence). The CDR3 coding sequence is TGTGCCTGGAGTACGGACAAGAACACCGGGGAGCTGTTTTTT. Translating gives CAWSTDKNTGELFF. The full variable domain, completed using reference TRBV30 and TRBJ2-2, is SQTIHQWPATLVQPVGSPLSLECTVEGTSNPNLYWYRQAAGRGLQLLFYSVGIGQISSEVPQNLSASRPQDRQFILSSKKLLLSDSGFYLCAWSTDKNTGELFFGEGSRLTVL.

This clonotype has more than one count but fewer than ten. The rearrangement links TRBV29-1 to TRBJ2-7, with TRBD1 matching over 12 bases. The germline V gene encodes CDR1 SQVTM and CDR2 ANQGSEA. The CDR3 is made up of 17 amino acids. Germline trimming cut 4 bases from V and 1 base from J; bases unmatched to any gene: 11. CDR3 protein: CSVAGTGGLRGSYEQYF. The DNA for the CDR3 is TGCAGCGTTGCGGGGACAGGGGGCTTGAGGGGGTCCTACGAGCAGTACTTC.

This clonotype was observed at least ten times. The chain uses TRBV20-1 and TRBJ2-2; 8 nucleotides align to TRBD1. CDR1 is DFQATT and CDR2 is SNEGSKA in the germline V gene (reference sequence). V gave up 2 bases and J gave up 4 bases; unmatched junction bases: 6. CDR3 length equals 15 residues. The CDR3 DNA follows: TGCAGTGCTAGACCGGGACAGGTCAGCACCGGGGAGCTGTTTTTT. Protein product: CSARPGQVSTGELFF.

The V gene is TRBV5-1, the J gene TRBJ2-2, with TRBD2 identical over 12 bases. V shed 3 bases, J shed 5 bases, and the junction held 8 bases outside the gene matches. Germline V CDR1 and CDR2: SGHRS, YFSETQ. The CDR3 loop spans 17 amino acids. The CDR3 protein is CASSWTPTSGGTGELFF. The CDR3 bases are TGCGCCAGCAGCTGGACCCCGACTAGCGGGGGTACCGGGGAGCTGTTTTTT. Drawing the rest from reference TRBV5-1 and TRBJ2-2, the complete variable domain is KAGVTQTPRYLIKTRGQQVTLSCSPISGHRSVSWYQQTPGQGLQFLFEYFSETQRNKGNFPGRFSGRQFSNSRSEMNVSTLELGDSALYLCASSWTPTSGGTGELFFGEGSRLTVL.

This clonotype has more than one count but fewer than ten. The rearrangement joins TRBV2 to TRBJ1-1; D uncertain. The CDR3 contains 13 residues. The ends were cut back, 8 bases at V and 0 bases at J, with 10 bases in the middle. Germline V gene sequence: CDR1 SNHLY, CDR2 FYNNEI. The CDR3 protein is CASGLTVNTEAFF. DNA of the CDR3: TGTGCCAGCGGTTTAACAGTGAACACTGAAGCTTTCTTT.

This chain uses TRBV18 with TRBJ2-7; 7 bases agree with TRBD1. Germline values: CDR1 KGHSH, CDR2 LQKENI. The CDR3 consists of 15 residues. Trimming cost V 3 bases and J 5 bases; bases outside gene matches: 10. CDR3 protein: CASSPRQGVVHEQYF. CDR3 DNA: TGTGCCAGCTCACCGAGACAGGGTGTAGTCCACGAGCAGTACTTC.

This chain connects TRBV20-1 to TRBJ2-7, with D perhaps TRBD2 (5 bases). This CDR3 comprises 15 residues. CDR1 and CDR2 from the germline V gene are DFQATT and SNEGSKA (reference sequence). V was cut by 0 bases and J by 1 base, with 13 bases left in between. For the CDR3, the DNA is TGCAGTGCTAGAGATCCGGGCGGGCAGTCCTACGAGCAGTACTTC. Protein sequence: CSARDPGGQSYEQYF.

This chain joins TRBV6-1 and TRBJ2-3; 8 bases are shared with TRBD1. Germline lookup yields CDR1 MNHNS and CDR2 SASEGT. V was clipped by 4 bases and J by 3 bases; unmatched bases: 9. The CDR3 contains 16 residues. The CDR3 here is CASSGLDRAPTDTQYF. The CDR3 DNA follows: TGTGCCAGCAGTGGCCTGGACAGGGCCCCTACAGATACGCAGTATTTT.

This sequence joins TRBV7-9 and TRBJ2-5; D is unclear. The CDR3 is 15 amino acids. Looked up from germline, CDR1 is SEHNR and CDR2 is FQNEAQ (reference sequence). V was shortened by 7 bases and J by 5 bases, with 20 bases between the two germline ends. CDR3 DNA: TGTGCCAGCACCCCCGCGCCCGGTGGGATGGAGACCCAGTACTTC. It is translated as CASTPAPGGMETQYF. Using reference TRBV7-9 and TRBJ2-5 for the parts outside the CDR3, the full variable domain is DTGVSQNPRHKITKRGQNVTFRCDPISEHNRLYWYRQTLGQGPEFLTYFQNEAQLEKSRLLSDRFSAERPKGSFSTLEIQRTEQGDSAMYLCASTPAPGGMETQYFGPGTRLLVL.

This clonotype was picked up many times. The V call is TRBV3-1, the J call TRBJ2-1; tentative D call: TRBD2 (6 bases). Germline lookup yields CDR1 LGHDT and CDR2 YNNKEL (reference sequence). The V end was cut by 1 base, the J end by 8 bases, with 12 bases between. The CDR3 is 14 amino acids. As DNA, the CDR3 is TGTGCCAGCAGCCAAGCCCGGCCGGGGGATGAGCAGTTCTTC. Protein: CASSQARPGDEQFF.

This clonotype was seen ten or more times. The V call is TRBV9, the J call TRBJ2-7; TRBD1 might be the D (7 bases). Trimming removed 5 bases at V and 0 bases at J, with 15 bases between. The CDR3 covers 15 residues. Germline loops: CDR1 SGDLS, CDR2 YYNGEE. CDR3 protein: CASRREDRSSYEQYF. The CDR3 DNA reads as TGTGCCAGCAGGAGGGAGGACAGGAGCTCCTACGAGCAGTACTTC.

This clonotype was seen ten or more times. V gene TRBV2 combines with J gene TRBJ2-3, with D possibly matching TRBD1 (5 bases). The V end was cut by 10 bases, the J end by 1 base, with 18 bases between. CDR3 size: 15 residues. CDR1 is SNHLY and CDR2 is FYNNEI in the germline V gene. DNA of the CDR3: TGTGCCACCCGATCCGCAGGGTCCCGCACAGATACGCAGTATTTT. This encodes CATRSAGSRTDTQYF.

In this sample, this clonotype turned up a few times. The chain links TRBV7-3 to TRBJ2-1; D remains ambiguous. The CDR3 is 12 residues long. Trimming pared 5 bases from V and 9 bases from J, leaving 11 bases between. CDR1 is SGHTA and CDR2 is FQGTGA in the germline V gene. CDR3 bases: TGTGCCAGCAGCCAACCTAGTGGTGAGCAGTTCTTC. Translating gives CASSQPSGEQFF.

The chain couples TRBV4-2 to TRBJ1-1, with 7 bases that match TRBD1. The CDR3 loop spans 14 amino acids. The trim removed 2 bases at V and 6 bases at J, leaving 6 bases unmatched. Germline V gene sequence: CDR1 LGHNA, CDR2 YNFKEQ. DNA of the CDR3: TGTGCCAGCAGCCAAACGGGCAGGGGGGCTGAAGCTTTCTTT. It codes for CASSQTGRGAEAFF.

In this sample, this clonotype turned up a few times. The rearrangement uses TRBV20-1 and TRBJ2-7; D is perhaps TRBD1 or TRBD2 (6 bases each). The CDR3 totals 13 residues. V was cut by 5 bases and J by 2 bases, with 13 bases left in between. The germline gives CDR1 DFQATT, CDR2 SNEGSKA (reference sequence). CDR3 DNA: TGCAGTGCTGGCCCGGGGGCTCCCTACGAGCAGTACTTC. The encoded protein is CSAGPGAPYEQYF.

The sample holds a few counts of this clonotype. The chain has TRBV29-1 and TRBJ2-7; D is unresolved. CDR3 length equals 13 residues. Germline-derived CDR1 and CDR2 are SQVTM and ANQGSEA. V dropped 3 bases and J dropped 2 bases, with 11 bases sitting between them. CDR3 sequence: CSVDSGSPYEQYF. CDR3 nucleotides: TGCAGCGTTGACTCGGGCAGCCCCTACGAGCAGTACTTC.